These 5 T cell receptor beta chains came from one sample sequenced in a study of blood T cell repertoires in COVID-19. Some clones are missing from TCRdb's copy, which holds only in-frame ones; the method was immunoSEQ multiplex PCR. There are 250,000 to 350,000 clones in the sample; over 80% occur only once, and 4.1% lies in the top ten. The specimen was peripheral blood. All receptors come from a woman aged 50 to 60 with active or convalescent COVID-19.

This clone was observed many times. V is TRBV3-1 (or the pseudogene TRBV3-2) and J is TRBJ1-2; no definite D call. Trimming took off 4 bases at V and 8 bases at J, with 14 bases between the two ends. The CDR3 is made up of 13 amino acids. Germline V gene sequence: CDR1 LGHDT, CDR2 YNNKEL (reference sequence). The CDR3: CASSLSLEGGYTF. CDR3 sequence (DNA): TGTGCCAGCAGCCTTAGTTTGGAGGGCGGCTACACCTTC.

CDR3: CASSHDRGAAEAQHF. CDR3 sequence (DNA): TGTGCCAGCAGCCACGACAGGGGTGCGGCGGAGGCCCAGCATTTT. The V call is TRBV7-2, the J call TRBJ1-5; 8 bases match TRBD1. In germline, CDR1 is SGHTA, CDR2 FQGNSA. V lost 5 bases, J lost 11 bases, and 14 bases stayed unmatched. This CDR3 spans 15 amino acids. The full variable domain, its missing parts supplied by reference TRBV7-2 and TRBJ1-5, is GAGVSQSPSNKVTEKGKDVELRCDPISGHTALYWYRQSLGQGLEFLIYFQGNSAPDKSGLPSDRFSAERTGGSVSTLTIQRTQQEDSAVYLCASSHDRGAAEAQHFGDGTRLSIL.

The chain has TRBV21-1 and TRBJ1-4; TRBD1, the table's D call, lacks a check against the DNA. TRBV21-1 constitutes a pseudogene. CDR3 length equals 18 residues. The CDR3 DNA reads TGTGCCAGCAGCAGGAGACAGGGGGCCCACTCAACTAATGAAAAACTGTTTTTT. As protein: CASSRRQGAHSTNEKLFF.

This chain joins TRBV30 and TRBJ2-1, with 10 nucleotides matching TRBD2. The trim removed 8 bases at V and 6 bases at J, leaving 7 bases unmatched. CDR1 and CDR2 from the germline V gene are GTSNPN and SVGIG (reference sequence). This CDR3 contains 13 residues. The CDR3 bases are TGTGCCCGCGAGCGGGAGGGCCTCAATGAGCAGTTCTTC. Translated: CAREREGLNEQFF. The variable domain in full, with the rest retrieved from reference TRBV30 and TRBJ2-1, is SQTIHQWPATLVQPVGSPLSLECTVEGTSNPNLYWYRQAAGRGLQLLFYSVGIGQISSEVPQNLSASRPQDRQFILSSKKLLLSDSGFYLCAREREGLNEQFFGPGTRLTVL.

The chain combines TRBV9 with TRBJ2-5, with 9 bases fitting TRBD2. The CDR3 is 16 amino acids. Germline CDR1 reads SGDLS; CDR2 reads YYNGEE. V lost 4 bases to trimming and J lost 5 bases; unmatched junction nucleotides: 12. The CDR3 DNA reads as TGTGCCAGCAGCCTAGGGACTAGCAGATCCAGGGAGACCCAGTACTTC. It yields the protein CASSLGTSRSRETQYF.